This T cell receptor beta chain was obtained from a study of regulatory T cells in long-lasting Graves disease. Combining iRepertoire HTBI primers with Arm-PCR of CDR3 regions, the authors built TCR beta libraries. TCRdb redid the calling of the multiplex PCR reads with MiXCR, one entry per CDR3 protein. The sample contains 550,000 to 700,000 distinct CDR3 sequences, about 15% of which appear only once. V was cut by 4 bases and J by 6 bases, with 18 bases left in between. There are 15 residues in the CDR3. Germline V gene lookup returns CDR1 PRHDT and CDR2 FYEKMQ (reference sequence). Indicated time point: newly diagnosed GD, antithyroid drugs for less than 3 months. PBMC-derived RNA was used for the TCR library. These same records also appear under a second study, on T cells in Graves' hyperthyroidism and ophthalmopathy. That paper states: Appearing also in blood were most of the thyroid clonotypes expanded above 0.001.

The chain couples TRBV13 to TRBJ1-1; perhaps TRBD1 as D (5 bases). The receptor's source is a man between 18 and 29 years old with Graves disease. Source: peripheral blood mononuclear cells (PBMCs), taken at new diagnosis, from a patient treated with antithyroid drugs. The DNA of the CDR3 is TGTGCCAGCAGCTGGCCCGGGATCGGGGGGGCTGAAGCTTTCTTT. Amino acid sequence: CASSWPGIGGAEAFF.